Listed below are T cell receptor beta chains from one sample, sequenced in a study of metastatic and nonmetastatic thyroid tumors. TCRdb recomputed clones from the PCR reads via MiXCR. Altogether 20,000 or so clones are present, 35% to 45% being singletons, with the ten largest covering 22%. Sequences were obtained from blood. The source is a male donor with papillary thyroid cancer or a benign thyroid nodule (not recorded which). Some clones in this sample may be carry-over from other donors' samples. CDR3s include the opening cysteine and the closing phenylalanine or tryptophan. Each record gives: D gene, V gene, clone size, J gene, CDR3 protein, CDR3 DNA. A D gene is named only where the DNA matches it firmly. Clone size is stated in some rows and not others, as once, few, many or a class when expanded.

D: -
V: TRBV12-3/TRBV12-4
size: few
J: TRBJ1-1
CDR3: CASRSQMNTEAFF
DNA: TGTGCCAGCAGGTCCCAGATGAACACTGAAGCTTTCTTT

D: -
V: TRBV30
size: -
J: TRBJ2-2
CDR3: CAWTGTGTAGELFF
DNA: TGTGCCTGGACCGGAACAGGGACCGCCGGGGAGCTGTTTTTT

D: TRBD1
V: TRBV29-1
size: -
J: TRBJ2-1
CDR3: CSVRAGGNEQFF
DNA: TGCAGCGTGCGGGCAGGGGGTAATGAGCAGTTCTTC

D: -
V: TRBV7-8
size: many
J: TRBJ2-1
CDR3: CASSLDSLYNEQFF
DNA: TGTGCCAGCAGCTTAGACTCGCTCTACAATGAGCAGTTCTTC

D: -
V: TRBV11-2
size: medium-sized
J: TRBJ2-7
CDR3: CASSEDRNSYEQYF
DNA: TGTGCCAGCTCAGAGGACAGAAACTCCTACGAGCAGTACTTC

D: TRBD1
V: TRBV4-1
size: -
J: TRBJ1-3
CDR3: CASSQSQGAGGNTIYF
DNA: TGCGCCAGCAGCCAATCACAGGGGGCAGGGGGAAACACCATATATTTT

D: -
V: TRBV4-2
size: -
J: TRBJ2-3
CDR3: CASSQERGAADTQYF
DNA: TGTGCCAGCAGCCAAGAAAGGGGGGCGGCAGATACGCAGTATTTT

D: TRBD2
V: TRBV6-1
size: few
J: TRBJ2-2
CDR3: CASSGTSGNTGELFF
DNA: TGTGCCAGCAGTGGGACTAGCGGGAACACCGGGGAGCTGTTTTTT

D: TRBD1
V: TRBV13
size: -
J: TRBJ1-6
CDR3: CASSPTGAGRNSPLHF
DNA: TGTGCCAGCAGCCCCACAGGGGCGGGGAGGAATTCACCCCTCCACTTT

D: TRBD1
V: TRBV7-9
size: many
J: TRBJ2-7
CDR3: CASNFGWGDRDEQYF
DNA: TGTGCCAGCAACTTTGGTTGGGGAGACAGGGACGAGCAGTACTTC

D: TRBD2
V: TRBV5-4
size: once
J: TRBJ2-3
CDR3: CASSLLLAGGVGTDTQYF
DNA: TGTGCCAGCAGCTTGCTGCTAGCGGGAGGGGTGGGCACAGATACGCAGTATTTT

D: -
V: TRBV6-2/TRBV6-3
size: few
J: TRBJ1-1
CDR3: CASRDTGGLNTEAFF
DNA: TGTGCCAGCAGGGATACTGGAGGCTTGAACACTGAAGCTTTCTTT

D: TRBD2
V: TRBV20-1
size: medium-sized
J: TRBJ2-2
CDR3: CSARDPGGRTGELFF
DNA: TGCAGTGCTAGAGACCCGGGAGGGCGCACCGGGGAGCTGTTTTTT

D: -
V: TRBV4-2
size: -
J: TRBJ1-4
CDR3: CASSQDRGSNEKLFF
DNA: TGTGCCAGCAGCCAAGATCGGGGGTCTAATGAAAAACTGTTTTTT

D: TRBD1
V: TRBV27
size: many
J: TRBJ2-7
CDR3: CASSLTGTYEQYF
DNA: TGTGCCAGCAGTTTGACAGGGACCTACGAGCAGTACTTC

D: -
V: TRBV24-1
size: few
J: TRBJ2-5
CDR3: CATSDSPSSETQYF
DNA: TGTGCCACCAGTGACTCGCCTAGTTCCGAGACCCAGTACTTC

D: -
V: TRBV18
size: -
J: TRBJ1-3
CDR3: CASSLYPQTGYGNTIYF
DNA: TGTGCCAGCTCACTGTACCCTCAAACAGGGTATGGAAACACCATATATTTT

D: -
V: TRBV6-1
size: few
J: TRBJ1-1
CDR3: CASSELRTEAFF
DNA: TGTGCCAGCAGTGAATTACGCACTGAAGCTTTCTTT

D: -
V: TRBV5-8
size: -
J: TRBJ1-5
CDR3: CASRRSGSSNQPQHF
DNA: TGTGCCAGCAGGAGGTCGGGAAGTAGCAATCAGCCCCAGCATTTT

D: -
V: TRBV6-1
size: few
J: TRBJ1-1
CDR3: CASSPAENTEAFF
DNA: TGTGCCAGCAGCCCCGCGGAGAACACTGAAGCTTTCTTT

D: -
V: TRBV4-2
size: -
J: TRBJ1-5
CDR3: CASSQKTGVGNQPQHF
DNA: TGTGCCAGCAGCCAAAAAACGGGGGTTGGCAATCAGCCCCAGCATTTT

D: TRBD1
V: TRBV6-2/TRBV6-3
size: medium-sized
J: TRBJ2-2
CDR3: CASGYRQGLPYTGELFF
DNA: TGTGCCAGCGGGTATAGACAGGGCCTTCCGTACACCGGGGAGCTGTTTTTT

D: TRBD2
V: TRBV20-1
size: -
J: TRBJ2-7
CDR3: CSATPSGLTYEQYF
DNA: TGCAGTGCCACCCCTAGCGGGTTAACCTACGAGCAGTACTTC

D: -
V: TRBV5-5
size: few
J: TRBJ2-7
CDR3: CASSPARYGEQYF
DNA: TGTGCCAGCAGCCCCGCGAGGTACGGCGAGCAGTACTTC